Each of the 4 T cell receptor beta chains below was sequenced from the same sample in a study of blood T cell repertoires in COVID-19. Using immunoSEQ multiplex PCR, the repertoire was profiled, and TCRdb retains in-frame clones only, with some absent. The table records roughly 200,000 clones, over 75% of them present only once. Sequenced: peripheral blood. These receptors were taken from a man aged 65-85 years with active or convalescent COVID-19.

This clone was recorded only once. The rearrangement joins TRBV6-5 to TRBJ2-1; D is possibly TRBD2 (6 bases). The V gene lost 6 bases and the J gene lost 10 bases, with 22 bases spanning the gap. The germline gives CDR1 MNHEY, CDR2 SVGAGI. This CDR3 is built from 15 residues. The CDR3 DNA follows: TGTGCCAGCAGGCGATCATCGGGACTTACCAAGGAGCAGTTCTTC. It translates to CASRRSSGLTKEQFF.

The chain combines TRBV5-1 with TRBJ1-3; D is perhaps TRBD1 (6 bases). Germline CDR1 is SGHRS and CDR2 is YFSETQ. This CDR3 spans 15 amino acids. V was trimmed by 4 bases and J by 2 bases, leaving 13 bases between them. The CDR3 here is CASSLDGQTGNTIYF. The DNA of the CDR3 is TGCGCCAGCAGCCTAGACGGACAGACTGGAAACACCATATATTTT.

Written as DNA, the CDR3 is TGTGCCAGCACCTACCGCTACGAGCAGTACTTC. Translated, it gives CASTYRYEQYF. The rearrangement joins TRBV12-3 or TRBV12-4 to TRBJ2-7, with D uncertain. The CDR3 length is 11 residues. The ends were cut back, 7 bases at V and 3 bases at J, with 7 bases in the middle.

The J gene is TRBJ1-2, the V gene TRBV12-3 or TRBV12-4, with TRBD1 matching 7 bases. This CDR3 contains 13 residues. The V gene end was trimmed by 6 bases and the J gene end by 7 bases; junction bases not matched to a gene: 8. The CDR3 sequence is CASRTDRVGGYTF. The CDR3 DNA is TGTGCCAGCAGAACCGACAGGGTCGGTGGCTACACCTTC.